Listed here are 4 T cell receptor beta chains from one sample, sequenced in a study of blood T cell repertoires in COVID-19. Measured with immunoSEQ multiplex PCR; TCRdb has only the in-frame clones, and not every one. The sample records about 270,000 clones, 83% being singletons. The sequenced sample was peripheral blood. The receptors originated from a woman aged 50 to 60 who had recovered from COVID-19.

This sequence joins TRBV28 and TRBJ1-1; D is ambiguous. Germline CDR1 and CDR2: MDHEN and SYDVKM. V lost 7 bases to trimming and J lost 10 bases, with 16 bases between them. The CDR3 has 12 residues. The CDR3 DNA sequence: TGTGCCAGCACCCCCGGATCTCGGGTAGCTTTCTTT. It codes for CASTPGSRVAFF.

The chain carries TRBV7-2 and TRBJ1-2; maybe TRBD1 (5 bases). CDR1 and CDR2 from the germline V gene are SGHTA and FQGNSA. Trimming pared 2 bases from V and 0 bases from J, leaving 13 bases between. The CDR3 contains 16 residues. CDR3 DNA: TGTGCCAGCAGCTTAAGCGGGACGGCCACTAACTATGGCTACACCTTC. This gives the protein CASSLSGTATNYGYTF.

This clone was found once. V usage is TRBV28 and J usage is TRBJ2-2; possible D gene TRBD1, 6 bases. The CDR3 has 17 residues. The germline gives CDR1 MDHEN, CDR2 SYDVKM. The V end lost 5 bases, the J end lost 1 base, and 17 bases lay between the germline ends. CDR3 coding DNA: TGTGCCAGCAGTCCTACCCGCCAGGGGCGGAACACCGGGGAGCTGTTTTTT. Translation gives CASSPTRQGRNTGELFF.

The CDR3 protein is CANQGQEQFF. In DNA form, the CDR3 reads TGTGCCAACCAGGGACAGGAGCAGTTCTTC. V usage is TRBV19 and J usage is TRBJ2-1; 7 nucleotides line up with TRBD1. Germline V lookup: CDR1 LNHDA, CDR2 SQIVND (reference sequence). CDR3 size: 10 residues. The junction had 4 bases not matched to a gene; V was cut back by 10 bases and J by 10 bases.